These 28 T cell receptor beta chains came from one sample sequenced in a study of graft-versus-host responses after intestinal transplantation. These receptors lack a known antigen. Here immunoSEQ multiplex PCR was the method, and the copy in TCRdb shows in-frame clones only, minus some. The data contain under 150,000 clones, over 85% of them seen just once; the ten biggest clones take up around 0.15%. The sample was unstimulated CD4+ T cells sorted from spleen or lymph node cells, taken before intestinal transplant. The receptors shown here come from a human donor who received an intestinal transplant.

The genes are TRBV15 and TRBJ1-2; D is unclear. This CDR3 comprises 15 residues. Germline loops: CDR1 LNHNV, CDR2 YYDKDF (reference sequence). V was pared by 5 bases and J by 2 bases, with 15 bases between. CDR3 in DNA: TGTGCCACCAGCGGCGAGTACCTCGTCAACTATGGCTACACCTTC. Its translation: CATSGEYLVNYGYTF.

In its sample, this clone was seen a few times. J is TRBJ1-6 and V is TRBV4-1, with unresolved D. V was cut by 5 bases and J by 7 bases, with 9 bases left in between. Germline V gene lookup returns CDR1 MGHRA and CDR2 YSYEKL. CDR3 length: 13 residues. CDR3 sequence: CASSAGSNSPLHF. The CDR3 region has the DNA TGCGCCAGCAGCGCCGGATCCAATTCACCCCTCCACTTT.

The chain links TRBV6-1 to TRBJ2-3, with 8 bases lining up with TRBD1. The junction had 2 bases not matched to a gene; V was cut back by 3 bases and J by 0 bases. CDR3 length equals 15 residues. The germline V gene has CDR1 MNHNS and CDR2 SASEGT. Here the CDR3 DNA reads TGTGCCAGCAGTGACAGGGACAGGAGCACAGATACGCAGTATTTT. This encodes CASSDRDRSTDTQYF.

CDR3 in DNA: TGCGCCAGCGGACATCTTAAACGGGGTCAGCCCCAGCATTTT. The encoded protein is CASGHLKRGQPQHF. V usage is TRBV10-1 and J usage is TRBJ1-5; D is perhaps TRBD1 (5 bases). The CDR3 has 14 residues. CDR1 is WNHNN and CDR2 is SYGVQD in the germline V gene (reference sequence). V was shortened by 8 bases and J by 6 bases, with 17 bases between the two germline ends.

This CDR3 is CAIRSAGGNTGELFF. For the CDR3, the DNA is TGTGCCATCAGGTCGGCGGGGGGGAACACCGGGGAGCTGTTTTTT. The J gene is TRBJ2-2, the V gene TRBV10-3, with 8 bases fitting TRBD2. Germline V lookup: CDR1 ENHRY, CDR2 SYGVKD. This CDR3 contains 15 residues. V dropped 6 bases and J dropped 1; count of bases not matched to a gene: 4.

The V gene is TRBV7-9, the J gene TRBJ1-2, with TRBD1 identical over 9 bases. Germline trimming cut 8 bases from V and 6 bases from J; bases unmatched to any gene: 10. Per germline, CDR1 SEHNR and CDR2 FQNEAQ (reference sequence). CDR3 length equals 14 residues. CDR3 loop: CASLRGQGSDGYTF. CDR3 nucleotide sequence: TGTGCCAGCTTAAGAGGACAGGGGAGTGATGGCTACACCTTC. The full variable domain, with the rest looked up from reference TRBV7-9 and TRBJ1-2, is DTGVSQNPRHKITKRGQNVTFRCDPISEHNRLYWYRQTLGQGPEFLTYFQNEAQLEKSRLLSDRFSAERPKGSFSTLEIQRTEQGDSAMYLCASLRGQGSDGYTFGSGTRLTVV.

The chain uses TRBV6-5 and TRBJ2-5, with D perhaps matching TRBD1 (6 bases). V was cut by 2 bases and J by 7 bases, with 14 bases left in between. The CDR3 has 14 amino acids. Germline V gives CDR1 MNHEY, CDR2 SVGAGI. The CDR3 nucleotides are TGTGCCAGCAGTTACGGGACCCTAGGGGGGACCCAGTACTTC. Amino acid sequence: CASSYGTLGGTQYF.

The chain recombines TRBV5-1 with TRBJ1-1, with 7 bases aligning to TRBD1. The CDR3 has 13 amino acids. Germline CDR1 and CDR2: SGHRS and YFSETQ. V shed 0 bases and J 8 bases; nucleotides not matched to a gene: 4. The CDR3 loop reads CASSLVQGDEAFF. The CDR3 bases are TGCGCCAGCAGCTTGGTCCAGGGGGACGAAGCTTTCTTT.

The J gene is TRBJ1-2, the V gene TRBV29-1; perhaps TRBD1 as D (5 bases). The V gene's germline CDR1 is SQVTM and CDR2 ANQGSEA. The V and J ends lost 6 bases and 7 bases respectively, with 12 bases between them. The CDR3 has 11 residues. The CDR3 nucleotides are TGCAGCGTCCTCTCGGGGGGTGGCTACACCTTC. As protein: CSVLSGGGYTF. Full variable domain (missing parts from reference TRBV29-1 and TRBJ1-2): SAVISQKPSRDICQRGTSLTIQCQVDSQVTMMFWYRQQPGQSLTLIATANQGSEATYESGFVIDKFPISRPNLTFSTLTVSNMSPEDSSIYLCSVLSGGGYTFGSGTRLTVV.

As to this clone: The same CDR3 is also encoded by other DNA sequences in this sample. The rearrangement uses TRBV27 and TRBJ1-2; D is ambiguous. Germline V lookup: CDR1 MNHEY, CDR2 SMNVEV (reference sequence). V lost 4 bases to trimming and J lost 2 bases, with 11 bases between them. The CDR3 loop spans 14 amino acids. CDR3 DNA: TGTGCCAGCAGTTCCCCAACGGGGAACTATGGCTACACCTTC. It codes for CASSSPTGNYGYTF.

CDR3 bases: TGTGCCAGCAGTTCAGCTTCAAATAGCAATCAGCCCCAGCATTTT. This codes for CASSSASNSNQPQHF. This chain links TRBV2 with TRBJ1-5; D unclear. The CDR3 runs 15 residues. V lost 5 bases and J lost 0, with 11 bases in between. The germline V gene has CDR1 SNHLY and CDR2 FYNNEI.

This clone was detected a few times. The chain joins TRBV7-9 to TRBJ1-2; 7 positions agree with TRBD1. Per the germline V gene, CDR1 is SEHNR and CDR2 is FQNEAQ (reference sequence). This CDR3 contains 15 residues. Germline trimming cut 1 base from V and 3 bases from J; bases unmatched to any gene: 5. CDR3 loop: CASSLGQGVDYGYTF. The CDR3 bases are TGTGCCAGCAGCTTAGGGCAGGGGGTTGACTATGGCTACACCTTC.

DNA for the CDR3: TGCGCCAGCCACAGACGGGGGCAGCCCGTTCAGCCCCAGCATTTT. This translates into CASHRRGQPVQPQHF. This chain joins TRBV5-1 and TRBJ1-5, with a possible D match to TRBD1 (6 bases). The CDR3 is 15 amino acids. The V end lost 7 bases, the J end lost 6 bases, and 20 bases lay between the germline ends. CDR1 and CDR2 from the germline V gene are SGHRS and YFSETQ.

The chain has TRBV7-7 and TRBJ2-2, with D unresolved. CDR3 length equals 13 residues. V dropped 1 base and J dropped 5 bases, with 5 bases sitting between them. CDR1 and CDR2 (germline): SSHAT, FNYEAQ (reference sequence). CDR3 in DNA: TGTGCCAGCAGCTTAGAGGCAACCGGGGAGCTGTTTTTT. Protein: CASSLEATGELFF.

The gene calls are TRBV12-5 and TRBJ1-6; D uncertain. The CDR3 is 15 residues long. The germline V and J ends were trimmed by 1 base and 1 base, with 5 bases remaining between them. Germline V gives CDR1 LGHNT, CDR2 FRNRAP. DNA for the CDR3: TGTGCTAGTGGTTTGGGAAGTTCCTATAATTCACCCCTCCACTTT. Amino acids: CASGLGSSYNSPLHF.

CDR3: CASSSDPLWDNEQFF. CDR3 in DNA: TGTGCCAGCAGCTCAGACCCCCTTTGGGACAATGAGCAGTTCTTC. V gene TRBV9 combines with J gene TRBJ2-1; no clear D gene. The germline V gene encodes CDR1 SGDLS and CDR2 YYNGEE. With 4 bases removed from V and 5 bases from J, the gap between germline ends came to 16 bases. The CDR3 spans 15 residues.

The genes are TRBV6-1 and TRBJ1-3; TRBD1 is a possible D gene (5 bases). Germline V gene lookup returns CDR1 MNHNS and CDR2 SASEGT. V lost 0 bases and J 5 bases, leaving 11 bases between the germline ends. CDR3 size: 15 residues. DNA for the CDR3: TGTGCCAGCAGTGAAGCGGGGGTGGCCAGAAACACCATATATTTT. Encoded protein: CASSEAGVARNTIYF.

This rearrangement joins TRBV5-6 to TRBJ1-2; 9 bases fit TRBD1. This CDR3 contains 16 residues. V trimming: 0 bases; J trimming: 7 bases; junction bases outside the gene matches: 10. Germline CDR1 and CDR2: SGHDT and YYEEEE. The CDR3 region is CASSLAFGTGLAGYTF. The CDR3 bases are TGTGCCAGCAGCTTGGCATTCGGGACAGGGCTGGCTGGCTACACCTTC.

V usage is TRBV5-4 and J usage is TRBJ2-1; weak D call: TRBD1 (5 bases). Trimming stripped 4 bases from V and 6 bases from J, with 8 bases between. This CDR3 has 12 residues. The V gene's germline CDR1 is SGHNT and CDR2 YYREEE (reference sequence). The DNA for the CDR3 is TGTGCCAGCAGCACAGGACCCAATGAGCAGTTCTTC. Amino acids: CASSTGPNEQFF.

The rearrangement links TRBV9 to TRBJ2-5, with D perhaps assigned TRBD1 or TRBD2 (5 bases each). Trimming stripped 3 bases from V and 4 bases from J, with 16 bases between. This CDR3 is built from 15 residues. CDR1 and CDR2 from the germline V gene are SGDLS and YYNGEE. CDR3 sequence reads: CASSAETSGTETQYF. The DNA for the CDR3 is TGTGCCAGCAGCGCCGAGACGTCGGGGACAGAGACCCAGTACTTC. Full variable domain (missing parts from reference TRBV9 and TRBJ2-5): DSGVTQTPKHLITATGQRVTLRCSPRSGDLSVYWYQQSLDQGLQFLIQYYNGEERAKGNILERFSAQQFPDLHSELNLSSLELGDSALYFCASSAETSGTETQYFGPGTRLLVL.

A word on this clone: The same CDR3 can be traced to other DNA sequences in this sample. V gene TRBV5-1 combines with J gene TRBJ2-3, with 7 nucleotides matching TRBD2. CDR3 length: 15 residues. J lost 2 bases, V lost 2 bases, and 5 bases had no gene match. In germline, CDR1 is SGHRS, CDR2 YFSETQ. The CDR3 sequence: CASSLAGKTTDTQYF. DNA for the CDR3: TGCGCCAGCAGCTTAGCGGGGAAAACCACAGATACGCAGTATTTT.

The genes are TRBV6-5 and TRBJ1-5; possibly TRBD1 for D (5 bases). Germline V CDR1 and CDR2: MNHEY, SVGAGI. V was trimmed by 5 bases and J by 4 bases, leaving 15 bases between them. The CDR3 loop spans 15 amino acids. The chain's CDR3 is CASSPWTEGNQPQHF. CDR3 nucleotides: TGTGCCAGCAGTCCTTGGACCGAGGGGAATCAGCCCCAGCATTTT.

This clone turned up a few times. The J gene is TRBJ1-2, the V gene TRBV4-1; D gene ambiguous. The CDR3 consists of 14 residues. The germline V gene encodes CDR1 MGHRA and CDR2 YSYEKL. V lost 0 bases, J lost 4 bases, and 9 bases lay in between. CDR3 in amino acids: CASSQDRPTYGYTF. In DNA form, the CDR3 reads TGCGCCAGCAGCCAAGATCGACCAACCTATGGCTACACCTTC.

V is TRBV6-1 and J is TRBJ2-3; D might be TRBD2 (5 bases). Between the trimmed V and J ends, which lost 3 bases and 4 bases, there was a span of 8 bases. The CDR3 contains 13 residues. Germline values: CDR1 MNHNS, CDR2 SASEGT. CDR3 sequence: CASSEAGSDTQYF. The CDR3 nucleotides are TGTGCCAGCAGTGAGGCGGGCTCAGATACGCAGTATTTT.

CDR3 nucleotide sequence: TGTGCCAGCAGCCCATGGACAGGGGTCGACGAGCAGTACTTC. Protein sequence: CASSPWTGVDEQYF. The rearrangement uses TRBV11-2 and TRBJ2-7; 9 bases fit TRBD1. The CDR3 is 14 amino acids. CDR1 and CDR2 from the germline V gene are SGHAT and FQNNGV. Trimming cost V 5 bases and J 5 bases; bases outside gene matches: 7. Full variable domain (missing parts from reference TRBV11-2 and TRBJ2-7): EAGVAQSPRYKIIEKRQSVAFWCNPISGHATLYWYQQILGQGPKLLIQFQNNGVVDDSQLPKDRFSAERLKGVDSTLKIQPAKLEDSAVYLCASSPWTGVDEQYFGPGTRLTVT.

CDR3 region: CASSTEVGNTIYF. The CDR3 DNA follows: TGTGCCAGCAGTACAGAGGTCGGAAACACCATATATTTT. The chain employs TRBV6-5 and TRBJ1-3; D remains ambiguous. The ends were cut back, 5 bases at V and 4 bases at J, with 9 bases in the middle. The CDR3 is 13 residues long. Germline CDR1 MNHEY, CDR2 SVGAGI.

The V gene is TRBV19, the J gene TRBJ2-5; D not resolved. This CDR3 is 12 amino acids long. From germline, CDR1 is LNHDA and CDR2 SQIVND (reference sequence). V dropped 4 bases and J dropped 5 bases, with 8 bases sitting between them. The CDR3 DNA reads TGTGCCAGTAGTACCTCTTGGGAGACCCAGTACTTC. This encodes CASSTSWETQYF.

The gene calls are TRBV7-2 and TRBJ2-2; no reliable D call. V dropped 2 bases and J dropped 1 base, with 8 bases sitting between them. CDR3 length: 15 residues. Germline CDR1 reads SGHTA; CDR2 reads FQGNSA. The DNA for the CDR3 is TGTGCCAGCAGCTTACCGCTCCAGAACACCGGGGAGCTGTTTTTT. This codes for CASSLPLQNTGELFF. Combining the CDR3 with reference TRBV7-2 and TRBJ2-2 gives the whole variable domain GAGVSQSPSNKVTEKGKDVELRCDPISGHTALYWYRQSLGQGLEFLIYFQGNSAPDKSGLPSDRFSAERTGGSVSTLTIQRTQQEDSAVYLCASSLPLQNTGELFFGEGSRLTVL.